This TCR beta chain was recorded in a study of a mutant IDH1 vaccine in newly diagnosed glioma. TCRdb's table, derived via immunoSEQ multiplex PCR, lists solely in-frame clones and lacks some. The sample yields under 30,000 clones, 80% to 85% seen once. As for this clone: The target antigen is unknown.

Time point: week 47, end of study. In every dose of vaccine, 300 ug of mutant IDH1 20-mer peptide was given alongside topical imiquimod. The sequencing here drew on PBMCs, taken from a glioma patient whose treatment included an IDH1 peptide vaccine. The sequence came from a man in his forties with glioma.

This CDR3 reads CASDSGRANEQFF. The CDR3 DNA is TGTGCCAGCGACAGCGGGAGGGCAAATGAGCAGTTCTTC. The rearrangement links TRBV9 to TRBJ2-1; 10 bases line up with TRBD2. Trimming removed 7 bases from V and 7 bases from J; junction bases left unmatched: 5. CDR3 length: 13 amino acids. In germline, CDR1 is SGDLS, CDR2 YYNGEE.